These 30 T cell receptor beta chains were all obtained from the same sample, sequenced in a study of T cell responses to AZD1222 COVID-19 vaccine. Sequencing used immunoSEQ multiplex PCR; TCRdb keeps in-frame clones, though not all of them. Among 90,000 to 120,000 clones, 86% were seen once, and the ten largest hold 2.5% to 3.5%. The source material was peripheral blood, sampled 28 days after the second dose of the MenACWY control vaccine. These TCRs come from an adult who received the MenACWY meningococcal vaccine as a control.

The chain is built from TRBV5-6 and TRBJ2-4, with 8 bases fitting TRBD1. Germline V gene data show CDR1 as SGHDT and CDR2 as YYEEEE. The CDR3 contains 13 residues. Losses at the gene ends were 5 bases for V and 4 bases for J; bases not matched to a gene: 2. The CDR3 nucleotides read TGTGCCAGCAGAAACAGGGGGAAAAACATTCAGTACTTC. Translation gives CASRNRGKNIQYF.

This CDR3 reads CASSTRQGYNEQFF. DNA of the CDR3: TGTGCCAGTAGTACCAGACAGGGATACAATGAGCAGTTCTTC. The chain couples TRBV19 to TRBJ2-1, with TRBD1 identical over 7 bases. V dropped 4 bases and J dropped 4; count of bases not matched to a gene: 4. The CDR3 sequence is 14 residues long. Looked up from germline, CDR1 is LNHDA and CDR2 is SQIVND (reference sequence).

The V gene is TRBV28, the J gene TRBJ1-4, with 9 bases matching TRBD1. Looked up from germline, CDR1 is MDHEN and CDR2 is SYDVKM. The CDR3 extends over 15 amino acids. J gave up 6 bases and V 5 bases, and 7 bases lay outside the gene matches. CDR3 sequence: CASSPAGQGDEKLFF. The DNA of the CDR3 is TGTGCCAGCAGTCCAGCGGGACAGGGCGATGAAAAACTGTTTTTT.

The DNA of the CDR3 is TGCAGCGTTGCCCACCCCGCAATGAGAGGCTACACCTTC. Translating it yields CSVAHPAMRGYTF. The gene calls are TRBV29-1 and TRBJ1-2; no clear D gene. This CDR3 region has 13 residues. Per germline, CDR1 SQVTM and CDR2 ANQGSEA. Deletions cut 4 bases from V and 8 bases from J, with 17 bases between. Looking up the rest from reference TRBV29-1 and TRBJ1-2 gives the full variable domain: SAVISQKPSRDICQRGTSLTIQCQVDSQVTMMFWYRQQPGQSLTLIATANQGSEATYESGFVIDKFPISRPNLTFSTLTVSNMSPEDSSIYLCSVAHPAMRGYTFGSGTRLTVV.

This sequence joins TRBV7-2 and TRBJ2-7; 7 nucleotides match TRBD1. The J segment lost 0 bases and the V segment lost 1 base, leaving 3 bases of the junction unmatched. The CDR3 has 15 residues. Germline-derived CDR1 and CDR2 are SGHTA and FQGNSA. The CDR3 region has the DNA TGTGCCAGCAGCTTAGGGGGACAGAGCTCCTACGAGCAGTACTTC. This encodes CASSLGGQSSYEQYF.

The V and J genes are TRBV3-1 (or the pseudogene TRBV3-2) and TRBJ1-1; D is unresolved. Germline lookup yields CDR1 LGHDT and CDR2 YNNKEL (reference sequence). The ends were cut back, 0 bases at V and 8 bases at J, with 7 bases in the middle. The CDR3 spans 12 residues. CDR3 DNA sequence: TGTGCCAGCAGCCAAGATATAAGGGAAGCTTTCTTT. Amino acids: CASSQDIREAFF.

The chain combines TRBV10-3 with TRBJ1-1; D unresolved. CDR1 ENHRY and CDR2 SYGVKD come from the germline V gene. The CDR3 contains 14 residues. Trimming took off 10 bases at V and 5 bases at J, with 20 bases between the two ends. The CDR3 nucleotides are TGTGCCACCGTTAAGCTAGGGTCCGTAACTGAAGCTTTCTTT. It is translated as CATVKLGSVTEAFF.

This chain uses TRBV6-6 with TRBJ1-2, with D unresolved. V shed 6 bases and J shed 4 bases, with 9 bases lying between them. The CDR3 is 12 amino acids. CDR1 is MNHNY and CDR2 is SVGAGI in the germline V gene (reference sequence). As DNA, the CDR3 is TGTGCCAGCAGCCCGGGGTCCTATGGCTACACCTTC. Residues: CASSPGSYGYTF.

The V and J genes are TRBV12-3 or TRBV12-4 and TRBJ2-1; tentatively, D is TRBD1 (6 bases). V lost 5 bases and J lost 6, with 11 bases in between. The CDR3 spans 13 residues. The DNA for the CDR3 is TGTGCCAGCAGTCCCTTGACAGGCAATGAGCAGTTCTTC. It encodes CASSPLTGNEQFF.

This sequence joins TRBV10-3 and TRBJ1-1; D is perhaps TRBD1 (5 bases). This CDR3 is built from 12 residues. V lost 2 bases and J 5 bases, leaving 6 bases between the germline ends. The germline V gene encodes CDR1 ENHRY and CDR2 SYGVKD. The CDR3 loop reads CAISEGGTEAFF. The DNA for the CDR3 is TGTGCCATCAGTGAGGGGGGTACTGAAGCTTTCTTT.

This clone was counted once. In DNA, the CDR3 is TGTGCCAGCAGTTACTCGGGACTAGCCCACACAGATACGCAGTATTTT. Residues: CASSYSGLAHTDTQYF. The gene calls are TRBV6-2 or TRBV6-3 and TRBJ2-3, with TRBD2 matching 9 bases. Germline V gene lookup returns CDR1 MNHEY and CDR2 SVGEGT. V was clipped by 0 bases and J by 2 bases; unmatched bases: 3. The CDR3 runs to 16 residues.

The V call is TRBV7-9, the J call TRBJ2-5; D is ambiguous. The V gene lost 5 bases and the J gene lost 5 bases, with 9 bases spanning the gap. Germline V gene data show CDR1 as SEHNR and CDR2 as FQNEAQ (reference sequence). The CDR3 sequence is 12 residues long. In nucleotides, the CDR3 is TGTGCCAGCAGCCTGAGGAAGGAGACCCAGTACTTC. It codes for CASSLRKETQYF.

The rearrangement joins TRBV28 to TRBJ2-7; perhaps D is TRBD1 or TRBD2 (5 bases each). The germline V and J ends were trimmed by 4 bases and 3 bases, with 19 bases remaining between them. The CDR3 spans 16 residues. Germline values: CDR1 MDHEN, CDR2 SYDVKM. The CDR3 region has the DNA TGTGCCAGCAGTTCCCGGGGCACGGGGCGAAACTACGAGCAGTACTTC. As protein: CASSSRGTGRNYEQYF.

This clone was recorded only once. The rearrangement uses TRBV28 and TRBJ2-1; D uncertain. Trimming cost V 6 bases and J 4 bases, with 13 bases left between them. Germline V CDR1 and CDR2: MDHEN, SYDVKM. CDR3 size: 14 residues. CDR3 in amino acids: CASSVSPKYNEQFF. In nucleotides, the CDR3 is TGTGCCAGCAGCGTTTCGCCGAAATACAATGAGCAGTTCTTC.

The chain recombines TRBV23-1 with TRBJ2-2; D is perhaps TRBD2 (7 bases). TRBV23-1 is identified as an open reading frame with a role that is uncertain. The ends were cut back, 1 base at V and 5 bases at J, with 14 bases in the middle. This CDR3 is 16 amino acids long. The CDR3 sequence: CASSQYGGRWTGELFF. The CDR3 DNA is TGCGCCAGCAGTCAATACGGGGGGCGTTGGACCGGGGAGCTGTTTTTT.

CDR3 DNA: TGTGCCAGCAGCTCCACCGGGGTTTGGCGGAGGGTGGGTGGAAACACCATATATTTT. Its translation: CASSSTGVWRRVGGNTIYF. The V gene is TRBV28, the J gene TRBJ1-3; D remains ambiguous. V was trimmed by 6 bases and J by 3 bases, leaving 27 bases between them. Germline V gene data show CDR1 as MDHEN and CDR2 as SYDVKM. CDR3 length: 19 residues.

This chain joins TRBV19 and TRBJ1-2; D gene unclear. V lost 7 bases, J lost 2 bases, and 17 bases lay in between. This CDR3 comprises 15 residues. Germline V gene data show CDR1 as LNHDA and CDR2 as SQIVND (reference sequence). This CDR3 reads CASTSSRPLNYGYTF. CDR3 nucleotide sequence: TGTGCCAGTACATCATCCCGACCCCTGAACTATGGCTACACCTTC.

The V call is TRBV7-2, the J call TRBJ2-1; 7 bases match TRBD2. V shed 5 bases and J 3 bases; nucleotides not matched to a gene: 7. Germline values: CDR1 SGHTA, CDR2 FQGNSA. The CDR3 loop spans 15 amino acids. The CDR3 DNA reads TGTGCCAGCAGCCACCCGACGGGGGGCTACAATGAGCAGTTCTTC. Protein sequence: CASSHPTGGYNEQFF.

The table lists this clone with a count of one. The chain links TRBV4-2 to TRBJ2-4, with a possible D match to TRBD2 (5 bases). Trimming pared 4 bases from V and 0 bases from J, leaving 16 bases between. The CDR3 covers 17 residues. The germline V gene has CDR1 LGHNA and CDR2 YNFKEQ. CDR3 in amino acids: CASSLGGGSLAKNIQYF. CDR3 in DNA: TGTGCCAGCAGCCTCGGAGGAGGATCCCTAGCCAAAAACATTCAGTACTTC.

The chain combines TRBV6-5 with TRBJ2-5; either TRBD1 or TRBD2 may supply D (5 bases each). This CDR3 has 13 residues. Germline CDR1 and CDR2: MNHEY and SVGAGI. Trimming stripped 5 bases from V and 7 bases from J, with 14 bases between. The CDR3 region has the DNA TGTGCCAGCAGTCCTTCGGTTGGGGGGACCCAGTACTTC. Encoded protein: CASSPSVGGTQYF.

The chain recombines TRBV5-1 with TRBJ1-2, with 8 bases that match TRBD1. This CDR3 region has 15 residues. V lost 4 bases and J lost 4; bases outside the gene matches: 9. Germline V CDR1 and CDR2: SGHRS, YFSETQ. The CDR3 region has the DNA TGCGCCAGCAGCGTGAACACAGGGGGTCCCTATGGCTACACCTTC. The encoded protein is CASSVNTGGPYGYTF.

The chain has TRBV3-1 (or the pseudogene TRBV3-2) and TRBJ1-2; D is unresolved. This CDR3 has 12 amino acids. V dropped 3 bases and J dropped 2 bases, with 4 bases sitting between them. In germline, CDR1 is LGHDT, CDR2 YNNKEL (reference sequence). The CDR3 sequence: CASSQGNYGYTF. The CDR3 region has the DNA TGTGCCAGCAGCCAGGGGAACTATGGCTACACCTTC.

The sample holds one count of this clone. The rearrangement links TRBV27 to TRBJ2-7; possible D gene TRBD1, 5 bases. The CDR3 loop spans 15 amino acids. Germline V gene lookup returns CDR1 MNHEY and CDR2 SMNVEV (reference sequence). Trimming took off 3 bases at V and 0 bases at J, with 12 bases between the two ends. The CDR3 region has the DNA TGTGCCAGCAGTTTGCACAGGTCGAGCTCCTACGAGCAGTACTTC. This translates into CASSLHRSSSYEQYF.

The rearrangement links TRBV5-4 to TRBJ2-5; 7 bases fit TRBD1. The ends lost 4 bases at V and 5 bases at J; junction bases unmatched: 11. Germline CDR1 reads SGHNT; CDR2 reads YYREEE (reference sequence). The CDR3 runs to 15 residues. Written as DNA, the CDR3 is TGTGCCAGCAGCGCGAACAGGGGATACGGGGAGACCCAGTACTTC. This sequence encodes CASSANRGYGETQYF.

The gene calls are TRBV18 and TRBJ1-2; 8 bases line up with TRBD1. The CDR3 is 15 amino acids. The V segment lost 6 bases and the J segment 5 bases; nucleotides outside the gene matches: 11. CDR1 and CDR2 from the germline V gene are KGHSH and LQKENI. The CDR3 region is CASSRDRSSLYGYTF. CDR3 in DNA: TGTGCCAGCTCCCGGGACAGGTCCTCCTTATATGGCTACACCTTC. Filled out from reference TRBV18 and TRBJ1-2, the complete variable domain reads NAGVMQNPRHLVRRRGQEARLRCSPMKGHSHVYWYRQLPEEGLKFMVYLQKENIIDESGMPKERFSAEFPKEGPSILRIQQVVRGDSAAYFCASSRDRSSLYGYTFGSGTRLTVV.

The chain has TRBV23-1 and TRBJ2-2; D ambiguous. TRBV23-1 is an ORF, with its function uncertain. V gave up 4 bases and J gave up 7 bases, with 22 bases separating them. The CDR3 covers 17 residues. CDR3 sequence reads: CASSRYSPLGVFGELFF. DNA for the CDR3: TGCGCCAGCAGTCGGTATTCTCCCTTAGGAGTTTTCGGGGAGCTGTTTTTT.

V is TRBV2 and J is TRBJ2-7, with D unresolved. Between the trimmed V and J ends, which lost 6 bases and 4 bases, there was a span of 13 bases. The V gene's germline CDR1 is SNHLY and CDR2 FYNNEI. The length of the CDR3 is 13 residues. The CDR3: CASSDGPAYEQYF. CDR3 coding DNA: TGTGCCAGCAGCGACGGACCAGCTTACGAGCAGTACTTC.

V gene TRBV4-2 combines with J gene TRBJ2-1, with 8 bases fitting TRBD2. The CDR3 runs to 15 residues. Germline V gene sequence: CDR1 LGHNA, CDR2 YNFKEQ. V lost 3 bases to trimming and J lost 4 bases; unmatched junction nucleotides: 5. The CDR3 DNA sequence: TGTGCCAGCAGCCACCTTAGCGGGACTTACAATGAGCAGTTCTTC. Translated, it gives CASSHLSGTYNEQFF.

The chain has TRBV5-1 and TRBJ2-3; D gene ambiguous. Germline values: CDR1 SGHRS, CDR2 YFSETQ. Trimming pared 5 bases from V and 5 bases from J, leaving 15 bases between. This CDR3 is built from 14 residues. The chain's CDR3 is CASRSAEPGDTQYF. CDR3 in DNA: TGCGCCAGCAGATCGGCGGAGCCTGGAGATACGCAGTATTTT.

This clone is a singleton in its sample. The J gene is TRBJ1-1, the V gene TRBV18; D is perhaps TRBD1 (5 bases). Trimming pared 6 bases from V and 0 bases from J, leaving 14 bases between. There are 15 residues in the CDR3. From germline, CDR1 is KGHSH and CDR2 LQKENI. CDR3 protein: CASSQTGGMNTEAFF. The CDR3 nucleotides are TGTGCCAGCTCCCAAACGGGGGGGATGAACACTGAAGCTTTCTTT.